This entry describes one T cell receptor (beta chain). Its antigen remains unknown. 60 Vbeta and 13 Jbeta primers were used in PCR. This table comes from immunoSEQ multiplex PCR, and its TCRdb copy is limited to in-frame clones, with some not included. Seen here are 200,000 to 300,000 clones, around 81% observed once, and the top ten hold roughly 7.4%. This sample stems from a study of cytomegalovirus exposure and HLA in healthy donors. Overall study findings and caveats: The authors later found HLA-associated TCR beta chains more clonally expanded than equally common others. In an earlier analysis, productive rearrangement rates for most beta V segments clustered near 87% or 30%.

Specimen: PBMCs. The receptor was derived from a woman aged 55-69 years in good health and CMV-seropositive.

The CDR3 region is CASSFTVSYEQYF. As DNA, the CDR3 is TGTGCCAGCAGTTTCACGGTCTCCTACGAGCAGTACTTC. The chain carries TRBV28 and TRBJ2-7; the D is unclear. CDR1 MDHEN and CDR2 SYDVKM come from the germline V gene. V gave up 3 bases and J gave up 0 bases, with 6 bases separating them. CDR3 length: 13 residues. The full variable domain, its missing parts supplied by reference TRBV28 and TRBJ2-7, is DVKVTQSSRYLVKRTGEKVFLECVQDMDHENMFWYRQDPGLGLRLIYFSYDVKMKEKGDIPEGYSVSREKKERFSLILESASTNQTSMYLCASSFTVSYEQYFGPGTRLTVT.